This T cell receptor (beta chain) was observed in a study of cytomegalovirus exposure and HLA in healthy donors. Study-level points and caveats: A few CMV-associated chains proved CMV antigen-specific in vitro.

Participants comprised healthy donors of bone marrow. A multiplex PCR was run with 60 Vbeta primers and 13 Jbeta primers. In the source study's methods: As a later analysis found, there were 60 million to 90 million unique TCR beta chains, of which about 10 million were shared. Sequencing used immunoSEQ multiplex PCR; TCRdb keeps in-frame clones, though not all of them. V and J calls and clone size are as listed in that table; D and trimming were resolved from the DNA. The sample has roughly 100,000 clones; around 79% are singletons. From germline, CDR1 is MNHNS and CDR2 SASEGT. CDR3 length equals 14 residues. V was shortened by 4 bases and J by 8 bases, with 12 bases between the two germline ends. This clone was observed once. Its target is unknown.

V is TRBV6-1 and J is TRBJ1-6; the D gene is possibly TRBD1 (5 bases). Sequencing used PBMCs. This receptor was obtained from a man in his 60s in good health and CMV-seropositive. The CDR3 spells CASSVPQGHSPLHF. The CDR3, as DNA: TGTGCCAGCAGTGTACCCCAGGGCCATTCACCCCTCCACTTT.